Listed below are T cell receptor beta chains from one sample, sequenced in a study of blood T cell repertoires in COVID-19. Profiling relied on immunoSEQ multiplex PCR, and the TCRdb table lists in-frame clones only, not all of them. The sample consists of tens of thousands of clones, more than 85% of them appearing once. Sequencing input: peripheral blood. The receptors here all came from a man between 60 and 70 years old with active or convalescent COVID-19. Both conserved end residues are trimmed from each CDR3.

V,CDR3
TRBV28,ASVDGLASSYNEQF
TRBV19,ASSFRGSGSYEQY
TRBV7-9,ASSSGQGITEAF
TRBV28,ASFPTGGAGANVLT
TRBV6-5,ASSGGHRTDTQY
TRBV3-1/TRBV3-2,ASSQSFHQGAGGYT
TRBV3-1/TRBV3-2,ASSRSAETPLH
TRBV11-2,ASSLDPRHTVMYEQY
TRBV15,ATSPLAGVYNEQF
TRBV6-2/TRBV6-3,ASSYSGTGLEQY
TRBV7-3,ASSLWAGRPLYNEQF
TRBV11-2,ASSLGLANEQF
TRBV7-3,ASSAGQGGYEQY
TRBV19,ASTNLDQGLDGYT
TRBV2,ASRPGGTGGQINEKLF
TRBV11-2,ASTRGGAYYGYT
TRBV5-4,ASSNPGTDSNEQF
TRBV7-6,ASSLSPGSNPYYGYT
TRBV7-9,ASSYIMGRRSGANVLT
TRBV5-8,ASSQGQGQNSPLH
TRBV25-1,ASSGTVMNTEAF
TRBV18,ASSPNSYNEQF
TRBV5-1,ASSLRGGVPESYEQY
TRBV5-4,ASSPTGTQETQY
TRBV11-1,ASSWTGGTSPLH
TRBV10-3,AISEPGQGFHEQY
TRBV27,ASSLRVAFHEQF
TRBV7-2,ASSLTGDSNTGELF
TRBV18,ASSPSVLAEEQY
TRBV11-2,ASSSGQAQPGGYT
TRBV11-3,ASSLGLNNEQF
TRBV7-2,ASSPGGATDTQY
TRBV18,ASSPSGTGGYGYT
TRBV6-5,ASSYWGANTGELF
TRBV10-1,ASRGRNTEAF
TRBV7-9,ASSFPSGGNTGELF
TRBV19,ASSLRPSGSSYNEQF
TRBV30,ACTRTSGNTIY
TRBV19,ASKRTGGNVGELF
TRBV7-2,ASSFREGNEQF
TRBV6-2/TRBV6-3,ASSYGASWGGELF